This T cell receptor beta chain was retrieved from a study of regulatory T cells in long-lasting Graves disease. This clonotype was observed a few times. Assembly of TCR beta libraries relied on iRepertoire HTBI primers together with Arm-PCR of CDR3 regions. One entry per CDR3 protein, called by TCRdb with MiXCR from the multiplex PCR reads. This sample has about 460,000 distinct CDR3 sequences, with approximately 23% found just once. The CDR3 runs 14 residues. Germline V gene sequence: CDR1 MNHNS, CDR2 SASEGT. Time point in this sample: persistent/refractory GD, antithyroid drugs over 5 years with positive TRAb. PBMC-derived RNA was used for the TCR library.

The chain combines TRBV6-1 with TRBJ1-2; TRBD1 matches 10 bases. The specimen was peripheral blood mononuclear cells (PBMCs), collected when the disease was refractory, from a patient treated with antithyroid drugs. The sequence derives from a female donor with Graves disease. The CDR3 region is CAIWTGGNDYGYTF. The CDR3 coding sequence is TGTGCAATCTGGACAGGGGGGAATGACTATGGCTACACCTTC.